This TCR beta chain was captured in a study of T-cell memory formation after mild COVID-19. TCRdb used MiXCR to reprocess the 5' RACE reads, holding one entry per CDR3 protein. The sample holds about 430,000 distinct CDR3 sequences, approximately 25% seen once. Overall study results and limits: The appearance of some responding clones in pre-infection memory suggested that cross-reactive memory joined.

Between the trimmed V and J ends, which lost 4 bases and 2 bases, there was a span of 11 bases. Germline V CDR1 and CDR2: SGHRS, YFSETQ. The CDR3 consists of 14 residues. The sample holds many counts of this clonotype. Its antigen is not identified. This sequence originates from an adult woman who had mild COVID-19 (a few samples of this study predate the infection). Cell type and time point are not known. The sequencing input was PBMCs or a T cell subset sorted from them (not recorded which). The gene calls are TRBV5-1 and TRBJ2-3; D might be TRBD2 (7 bases). CDR3: CASSPGGPTDTQYF. The CDR3 DNA reads as TGCGCCAGCAGCCCCGGGGGGCCCACAGATACGCAGTATTTT.